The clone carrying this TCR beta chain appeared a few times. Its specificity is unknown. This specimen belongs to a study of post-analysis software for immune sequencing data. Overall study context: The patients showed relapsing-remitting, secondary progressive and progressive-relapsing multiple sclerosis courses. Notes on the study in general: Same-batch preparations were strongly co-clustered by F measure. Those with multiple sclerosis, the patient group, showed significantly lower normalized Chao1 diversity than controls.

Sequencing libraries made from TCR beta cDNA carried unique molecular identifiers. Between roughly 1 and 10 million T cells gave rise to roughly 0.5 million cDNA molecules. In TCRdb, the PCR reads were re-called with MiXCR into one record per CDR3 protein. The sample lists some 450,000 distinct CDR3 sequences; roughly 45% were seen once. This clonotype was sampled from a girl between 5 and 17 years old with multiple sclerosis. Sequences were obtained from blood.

CDR3 in amino acids: CASSLTLQDTQYF. CDR3 bases: TGTGCCAGCAGCTTAACCCTACAGGATACGCAGTATTTT. The chain uses TRBV7-3 and TRBJ2-3; D uncertain. Deletions cut 0 bases from V and 6 bases from J, with 7 bases between. This CDR3 is built from 13 residues. Germline CDR1 and CDR2: SGHTA and FQGTGA.